A selection of T cell receptor beta chains follows, all from one sample in a study of cytomegalovirus exposure and HLA in healthy donors. Assay: immunoSEQ multiplex PCR; the TCRdb copy retains only in-frame clones and omits some. Among roughly 160,000 clones listed, roughly four fifths were seen once. The sample comprised PBMCs. The receptors were gathered from a female donor in good health and CMV-seronegative. The CDR3 runs from the conserved cysteine through the conserved F or W. A D gene is named only where the DNA matches it firmly. For some rows the clone size is stated as once, few or many, or as a class when expanded; others skip it.

clone_size: -; j_call: TRBJ2-1; cdr3_length: 15; d_call: -; v_call: TRBV19; cdr3_aa: CASSIIDSSYNEQFF; cdr3_nt: TGTGCCAGTAGTATAATCGACAGCTCCTACAATGAGCAGTTCTTC
clone_size: -; j_call: TRBJ2-7; cdr3_length: 15; d_call: -; v_call: TRBV19; cdr3_aa: CASSKEDVGSYEQYF; cdr3_nt: TGTGCCAGTAGTAAGGAGGACGTGGGGAGCTACGAGCAGTACTTC
clone_size: -; j_call: TRBJ2-1; cdr3_length: 15; d_call: -; v_call: TRBV5-1; cdr3_aa: CASSLRDLLYNEQFF; cdr3_nt: TGCGCCAGCAGCTTAAGGGACTTGCTATACAATGAGCAGTTCTTC
clone_size: -; j_call: TRBJ1-2; cdr3_length: 14; d_call: TRBD1; v_call: TRBV5-1; cdr3_aa: CASSSDRGNYGYTF; cdr3_nt: TGCGCCAGCAGCTCAGACAGGGGCAACTATGGCTACACCTTC
clone_size: -; j_call: TRBJ2-7; cdr3_length: 17; d_call: TRBD2; v_call: TRBV27; cdr3_aa: CASSFGRVLAGAREQYF; cdr3_nt: TGTGCCAGCAGTTTCGGGCGCGTTCTAGCGGGAGCTCGCGAGCAGTACTTC
clone_size: -; j_call: TRBJ2-3; cdr3_length: 17; d_call: -; v_call: TRBV4-2; cdr3_aa: CASSQDRSGAGTDTQYF; cdr3_nt: TGTGCCAGCAGCCAAGATCGAAGCGGAGCGGGCACAGATACGCAGTATTTT
clone_size: -; j_call: TRBJ1-5; cdr3_length: 13; d_call: -; v_call: TRBV2; cdr3_aa: CASTPGLGQPQHF; cdr3_nt: TGTGCCAGCACCCCAGGGTTGGGACAGCCCCAGCATTTT
clone_size: few; j_call: TRBJ2-1; cdr3_length: 14; d_call: -; v_call: TRBV11-2; cdr3_aa: CASSSGSSYNEQFF; cdr3_nt: TGTGCCAGCAGCTCCGGTAGCTCCTACAATGAGCAGTTCTTC
clone_size: -; j_call: TRBJ2-3; cdr3_length: 16; d_call: TRBD2; v_call: TRBV19; cdr3_aa: CASSIRRGAIGDTQYF; cdr3_nt: TGTGCCAGTAGTATCAGGCGGGGGGCGATTGGAGATACGCAGTATTTT
clone_size: -; j_call: TRBJ2-7; cdr3_length: 14; d_call: -; v_call: TRBV6-1; cdr3_aa: CASSVRDSTYEQYF; cdr3_nt: TGTGCCAGCAGTGTCCGGGACTCCACCTACGAGCAGTACTTC
clone_size: -; j_call: TRBJ2-3; cdr3_length: 15; d_call: -; v_call: TRBV9; cdr3_aa: CASSVATGGTDTQYF; cdr3_nt: TGTGCCAGCAGCGTAGCTACCGGAGGCACAGATACGCAGTATTTT
clone_size: -; j_call: TRBJ1-6; cdr3_length: 15; d_call: -; v_call: TRBV5-1; cdr3_aa: CASYEGGGGFSPLHF; cdr3_nt: TGCGCCAGCTATGAAGGGGGAGGGGGGTTCTCACCCCTCCACTTT
clone_size: -; j_call: TRBJ2-2; cdr3_length: 12; d_call: -; v_call: TRBV7-8; cdr3_aa: CASSSSAGELFF; cdr3_nt: TGTGCCAGCAGCTCGTCAGCCGGGGAGCTGTTTTTT
clone_size: -; j_call: TRBJ2-7; cdr3_length: 17; d_call: TRBD1; v_call: TRBV4-3; cdr3_aa: CASSQDGTGYQGNEQYF; cdr3_nt: TGCGCCAGCAGCCAAGATGGGACAGGCTATCAAGGGAACGAGCAGTACTTC
clone_size: -; j_call: TRBJ2-1; cdr3_length: 11; d_call: -; v_call: TRBV6-6; cdr3_aa: CASHLSNEQFF; cdr3_nt: TGTGCCAGCCATCTAAGCAATGAGCAGTTCTTC
clone_size: -; j_call: TRBJ2-1; cdr3_length: 12; d_call: TRBD1; v_call: TRBV27; cdr3_aa: CASTDRVAEQFF; cdr3_nt: TGTGCCAGCACGGACAGGGTGGCTGAGCAGTTCTTC
clone_size: -; j_call: TRBJ2-1; cdr3_length: 16; d_call: TRBD2; v_call: TRBV7-8; cdr3_aa: CASSSSGSSSYNEQFF; cdr3_nt: TGTGCCAGCAGCAGTAGCGGGAGTAGCTCCTACAATGAGCAGTTCTTC
clone_size: -; j_call: TRBJ2-1; cdr3_length: 14; d_call: TRBD2; v_call: TRBV7-9; cdr3_aa: CASSLGGRGGGQFF; cdr3_nt: TGTGCCAGCAGCTTAGGCGGGCGGGGCGGGGGGCAGTTCTTC
clone_size: -; j_call: TRBJ1-2; cdr3_length: 14; d_call: TRBD1; v_call: TRBV15; cdr3_aa: CATSSQRQGSGYTF; cdr3_nt: TGTGCCACCAGCAGCCAACGACAGGGCTCTGGCTACACCTTC
clone_size: -; j_call: TRBJ2-7; cdr3_length: 13; d_call: -; v_call: TRBV6-6; cdr3_aa: CASSYQGRDEQYF; cdr3_nt: TGTGCCAGCAGTTACCAGGGTAGGGACGAGCAGTACTTC
clone_size: -; j_call: TRBJ1-2; cdr3_length: 15; d_call: -; v_call: TRBV9; cdr3_aa: CASSPQAGDFYGYTF; cdr3_nt: TGTGCCAGCAGCCCCCAAGCCGGGGACTTCTATGGCTACACCTTC
clone_size: few; j_call: TRBJ1-3; cdr3_length: 15; d_call: -; v_call: TRBV25-1; cdr3_aa: CASSGLLYSGNTIYF; cdr3_nt: TGTGCCAGCAGTGGACTGTTGTACTCTGGAAACACCATATATTTT
clone_size: -; j_call: TRBJ2-7; cdr3_length: 14; d_call: -; v_call: TRBV10-3; cdr3_aa: CAISEGTSSYEQYF; cdr3_nt: TGTGCCATCAGTGAAGGGACTTCCTCCTACGAGCAGTACTTC
clone_size: -; j_call: TRBJ1-1; cdr3_length: 15; d_call: -; v_call: TRBV6-5; cdr3_aa: CASSYSNTGNTEAFF; cdr3_nt: TGTGCCAGCAGTTACTCGAACACAGGGAACACTGAAGCTTTCTTT
clone_size: -; j_call: TRBJ2-7; cdr3_length: 14; d_call: -; v_call: TRBV5-4; cdr3_aa: CASTRGKERYEQYF; cdr3_nt: TGTGCCAGCACCCGGGGGAAGGAACGGTACGAGCAGTACTTC
clone_size: -; j_call: TRBJ2-5; cdr3_length: 21; d_call: TRBD2; v_call: TRBV9; cdr3_aa: CASSVGGGGLAGWSSGETQYF; cdr3_nt: TGTGCCAGCAGCGTAGGGGGGGGTGGACTAGCGGGTTGGAGTTCTGGGGAGACCCAGTACTTC
clone_size: -; j_call: TRBJ2-7; cdr3_length: 14; d_call: TRBD2; v_call: TRBV28; cdr3_aa: CASRTGGDTYEQYF; cdr3_nt: TGTGCCAGCAGGACGGGGGGGGATACCTACGAGCAGTACTTC